The 28 T cell receptor beta chains reported below all come from one sample, sequenced in a study of T cells after yellow fever vaccination. TCRdb ran MiXCR on the 5' RACE reads and lists one entry per CDR3 protein. Of some 120,000 distinct CDR3 sequences in the sample, around 7.4% were seen once. The sequences come from CD4+ T cells sorted from PBMCs, collected less than 11 days after the first yellow fever vaccination. These receptors were taken from a young man who received the YFV17D yellow fever vaccine.

This clonotype was seen at least ten times. The J gene is TRBJ2-3, the V gene TRBV11-2; 12 bases are shared with TRBD2. The CDR3 spans 18 residues. Per germline, CDR1 SGHAT and CDR2 FQNNGV. J lost 4 bases, V lost 4 bases, and 12 bases had no gene match. In DNA, the CDR3 is TGTGCCAGCAGCTCCCGCGGCGGACTAGCGGGGTGGTCAGATACGCAGTATTTT. Its protein product is CASSSRGGLAGWSDTQYF.

This clonotype was counted at least ten times. The chain is built from TRBV4-3 and TRBJ2-3, with 12 bases identical to TRBD2. CDR1 LGHNA and CDR2 YSLEER come from the germline V gene. The CDR3 totals 17 residues. V shed 1 base and J 0 bases; nucleotides not matched to a gene: 2. CDR3 DNA: TGCGCCAGCAGCCAAGGGACTAGCGGGGTTAGCACAGATACGCAGTATTTT. Amino acid sequence: CASSQGTSGVSTDTQYF.

Ten or more counts support this clonotype. The chain recombines TRBV12-3 or TRBV12-4 with TRBJ1-2; the match to TRBD1 covers 9 bases. With V trimmed by 7 bases and J by 4 bases, 4 bases remained unmatched. The CDR3 extends over 13 amino acids. The CDR3 coding sequence is TGTGCCAGCACCTTGGACAGGGGCTATGGCTACACCTTC. Translation gives CASTLDRGYGYTF.

V usage is TRBV4-3 and J usage is TRBJ1-5, with a possible D match to TRBD1 (6 bases). CDR1 is LGHNA, CDR2 YSLEER, per germline. CDR3 length equals 16 residues. V was cut by 1 base and J by 3 bases, with 13 bases left in between. DNA of the CDR3: TGCGCCAGCAGCCAAGCAGCCGGACAGCACAATCAGCCCCAGCATTTT. This sequence encodes CASSQAAGQHNQPQHF.

This clonotype was detected ten times or more. This chain uses TRBV6-1 with TRBJ2-7; D remains unclear. V dropped 3 bases and J dropped 5 bases, with 11 bases sitting between them. Germline loops: CDR1 MNHNS, CDR2 SASEGT. The CDR3 runs to 13 residues. The CDR3 loop is CASSEPPADEQYV. CDR3 DNA: TGTGCCAGCAGTGAGCCCCCCGCGGACGAGCAGTACGTC.

This clonotype was seen more than once but under ten times. V gene TRBV5-4 combines with J gene TRBJ1-4, with a possible D match to TRBD1 (5 bases). Trimming left V 4 bases short and J 6 bases short, with 13 bases between. CDR3 length: 14 amino acids. Looked up from germline, CDR1 is SGHNT and CDR2 is YYREEE (reference sequence). The CDR3 here is CASSLDSNDEKLFF. The CDR3 DNA reads TGTGCCAGCAGCCTCGACAGCAACGATGAAAAACTGTTTTTT.

This clonotype has a count of ten or more. This chain uses TRBV7-9 with TRBJ2-6; D unresolved. V lost 7 bases to trimming and J lost 0 bases, with 7 bases between them. Germline CDR1 SEHNR, CDR2 FQNEAQ (reference sequence). The CDR3 extends over 14 amino acids. The CDR3 region has the DNA TGTGCCAGCACCAACCCCTCTGGGGCCAACGTCCTGACTTTC. It codes for CASTNPSGANVLTF.

This clonotype has a count of ten or more. The gene calls are TRBV19 and TRBJ2-1; 9 nucleotides align to TRBD2. With 1 base clipped from V and 12 bases from J, the junction kept 10 bases outside the gene matches. Germline CDR1 reads LNHDA; CDR2 reads SQIVND (reference sequence). This CDR3 contains 15 residues. The CDR3 DNA follows: TGTGCCAGTAGTATAGGGAGCGGGGGGTCAGAATGGCAGTTCTTC. Translation gives CASSIGSGGSEWQFF.

This clonotype was seen at least ten times. The rearrangement uses TRBV15 and TRBJ2-1; TRBD1 matches at 11 bases. The germline V gene encodes CDR1 LNHNV and CDR2 YYDKDF (reference sequence). The CDR3 length is 16 residues. Trimming took 1 base from V and 7 from J; bases not matched to a gene: 6. The CDR3 DNA sequence: TGTGCCACCAGCAGAGGGGGGACAGGGGGGTTAAATGAGCAGTTCTTC. Its translation: CATSRGGTGGLNEQFF. The variable domain in full, with the rest retrieved from reference TRBV15 and TRBJ2-1, is DAMVIQNPRYQVTQFGKPVTLSCSQTLNHNVMYWYQQKSSQAPKLLFHYYDKDFNNEADTPDNFQSRRPNTSFCFLDIRSPGLGDTAMYLCATSRGGTGGLNEQFFGPGTRLTVL.

Comments on this clonotype: At one end, the junction sequence differs from germline, possibly due to a read error. The chain links TRBV2 to TRBJ2-3, with 7 bases fitting TRBD2. The CDR3 sequence is 16 residues long. CDR1 and CDR2 (germline): SNHLY, FYNNEI. This CDR3 reads CAGSEGQRGDVDTQYF. The CDR3 nucleotides read TGTGCCGGCAGTGAAGGTCAGCGGGGCGATGTAGATACGCAGTATTTT. Looking up the rest from reference TRBV2 and TRBJ2-3 gives the full variable domain: EPEVTQTPSHQVTQMGQEVILRCVPISNHLYFYWYRQILGQKVEFLVSFYNNEISEKSEIFDDQFSVERPDGSNFTLKIRSTKLEDSAMYFCAGSEGQRGDVDTQYFGPGTRLTVL.

In this sample, this clonotype turned up many times. The V call is TRBV6-5, the J call TRBJ1-1, with D possibly matching TRBD1 (5 bases). The V end was cut by 0 bases, the J end by 4 bases, with 12 bases between. The germline gives CDR1 MNHEY, CDR2 SVGAGI. This CDR3 region has 15 residues. The DNA for the CDR3 is TGTGCCAGCAGTTACTCACCCGGGGGTAGCACTGAAGCTTTCTTT. Its translation is CASSYSPGGSTEAFF.

This clonotype was recorded at least ten times. The genes are TRBV7-3 and TRBJ2-2, with 9 bases lining up with TRBD2. The V gene end was trimmed by 1 base and the J gene end by 0 bases; junction bases not matched to a gene: 6. This CDR3 has 18 residues. The germline V gene encodes CDR1 SGHTA and CDR2 FQGTGA. The CDR3 DNA reads as TGTGCCAGCAGCTTAAGCCCTAGCGGGGCCGCGAACACCGGGGAGCTGTTTTTT. Protein: CASSLSPSGAANTGELFF. Based on the CDR3 plus reference TRBV7-3 and TRBJ2-2, the full variable domain is GAGVSQTPSNKVTEKGKYVELRCDPISGHTALYWYRQSLGQGPEFLIYFQGTGAADDSGLPNDRFFAVRPEGSVSTLKIQRTERGDSAVYLCASSLSPSGAANTGELFFGEGSRLTVL.

This clonotype has at least ten counts. The chain is built from TRBV16 and TRBJ1-2, with a weak D call TRBD1 (5 bases). Germline values: CDR1 KGHSY, CDR2 FQNENV. Trimming pared 0 bases from V and 8 bases from J, leaving 10 bases between. This CDR3 contains 13 residues. The CDR3 sequence is CASSQSGGDGYTF. The CDR3 nucleotides are TGTGCCAGCAGCCAATCCGGGGGGGACGGCTACACCTTC.

This clonotype appeared many times. V usage is TRBV15 and J usage is TRBJ2-1; 7 positions match TRBD1. Germline V gene data show CDR1 as LNHNV and CDR2 as YYDKDF (reference sequence). The CDR3 totals 14 residues. J gave up 3 bases and V 6 bases, and 5 bases lay outside the gene matches. The CDR3 reads CATRKGQHYNEQFF. CDR3 DNA sequence: TGTGCCACCAGGAAGGGACAGCACTACAATGAGCAGTTCTTC.

Many counts were recorded for this clonotype. This rearrangement joins TRBV11-2 to TRBJ2-1, with D possibly TRBD2 on 6 matching bases. V gave up 2 bases and J gave up 1 base, with 18 bases separating them. Germline CDR1 is SGHAT and CDR2 is FQNNGV. The CDR3 spans 18 residues. This CDR3 is CASSLWPPAGVSYNEQFF. CDR3 in DNA: TGTGCCAGCAGCTTATGGCCGCCAGCGGGTGTTTCCTACAATGAGCAGTTCTTC.

About this clonotype: This may be a read error: a much more frequent sequence differs by one nucleotide. The rearrangement uses TRBV2 and TRBJ2-7; D might be TRBD1 (6 bases). Looked up from germline, CDR1 is SNHLY and CDR2 is FYNNEI. This CDR3 has 14 residues. The CDR3 loop is CASGEDSDYDEQYF. CDR3 nucleotides: TGTGCCAGCGGTGAGGACAGTGACTACGACGAGCAGTACTTC.

This clonotype was counted at least ten times. CDR3 DNA: TGTGCCAGCAGCTTCCCTAGCGGGGGTTACAATGAGCAGTTCTTC. Protein sequence: CASSFPSGGYNEQFF. The chain links TRBV5-6 to TRBJ2-1; 10 bases line up with TRBD2. Trimming at V came to 2 bases and at J to 4 bases, leaving 3 bases not matched to a gene. Germline CDR1 reads SGHDT; CDR2 reads YYEEEE. CDR3 length: 15 amino acids.

This clonotype was detected many times. This chain joins TRBV5-6 and TRBJ2-3; D remains unclear. The germline V gene encodes CDR1 SGHDT and CDR2 YYEEEE. V shed 0 bases and J shed 5 bases, with 7 bases lying between them. This CDR3 region has 13 residues. CDR3 in DNA: TGTGCCAGCAGCTTGGCAAGTAGAGATACGCAGTATTTT. It encodes CASSLASRDTQYF.

This clonotype was observed many times. The CDR3 region has the DNA TGTGCCATCAGTGCGACGATAGGGATGAGGGCCAAAAACATTCAGTACTTC. Protein: CAISATIGMRAKNIQYF. V gene TRBV10-3 combines with J gene TRBJ2-4; D is unresolved. Germline CDR1 and CDR2: ENHRY and SYGVKD. The CDR3 runs to 17 residues. Trimming removed 4 bases from V and 1 base from J, with 17 bases in between.

This clonotype was seen repeatedly, ten times or more. CDR3 residues: CASSPRSGGTDTQYF. The CDR3 DNA is TGTGCCAGCAGCCCTCGTAGCGGGGGAACAGATACGCAGTATTTT. The chain joins TRBV3-1 to TRBJ2-3, with 9 bases aligning to TRBD2. Germline V gene lookup returns CDR1 LGHDT and CDR2 YNNKEL (reference sequence). The CDR3 loop spans 15 amino acids. V gave up 4 bases and J gave up 3 bases; unmatched junction bases: 5.

This clonotype was seen a few times. V is TRBV19 and J is TRBJ1-4; tentatively, D is TRBD1 (6 bases). Trimming removed 7 bases at V and 10 bases at J, with 13 bases between. CDR1 and CDR2 from the germline V gene are LNHDA and SQIVND (reference sequence). This CDR3 region has 12 residues. CDR3 sequence: CASISEGGKLFF. The CDR3 DNA reads TGTGCCAGTATATCCGAGGGGGGAAAACTGTTTTTT.

There are many counts of this clonotype. DNA for the CDR3: TGTGCCAGCAGCTTTTACACCGGGGAGCTGTTTTTT. Translation gives CASSFYTGELFF. The chain couples TRBV7-2 to TRBJ2-2; the D is unclear. The CDR3 sequence is 12 residues long. Trimming removed 3 bases from V and 3 bases from J, with 2 bases in between. Germline CDR1 is SGHTA and CDR2 is FQGNSA.

A remark on this clonotype: A much larger clone differs by one base, so this may be a read error. The rearrangement uses TRBV6-1 and TRBJ2-2; TRBD2 matches 9 bases. Germline assignment: CDR1 MNHNS and CDR2 SASEGT. This CDR3 region has 15 residues. The V segment lost 7 bases and the J segment 1 base; nucleotides outside the gene matches: 4. The CDR3: CASIDSGGNTGELFF. The CDR3 nucleotides are TGTGCCAGCATAGATAGCGGGGGGAACACCGGGGAGCTGTTTTTT.

This clonotype has ten or more counts. This chain joins TRBV9 and TRBJ2-1; 7 positions agree with TRBD2. Trimming at V came to 4 bases and at J to 6 bases, leaving 10 bases not matched to a gene. From germline, CDR1 is SGDLS and CDR2 YYNGEE. The CDR3 is 15 amino acids. Here the CDR3 reads CASSPGGTSPNEQFF. The CDR3 DNA is TGTGCCAGCAGCCCCGGGGGGACGAGCCCCAATGAGCAGTTCTTC.

This clonotype was counted at least ten times. The chain carries TRBV7-8 and TRBJ2-2; D is perhaps TRBD2 (7 bases). The CDR3 is made up of 16 amino acids. Germline CDR1 is SGHVS and CDR2 is FQNEAQ. V lost 5 bases and J lost 2, with 15 bases in between. The CDR3 DNA is TGTGCCAGCAGCAAGGGGGGGGGAGGAAACACCGGGGAGCTGTTTTTT. It codes for CASSKGGGGNTGELFF.

The chain couples TRBV7-2 to TRBJ2-3, with D maybe TRBD1 (6 bases). With 5 bases removed from V and 6 bases from J, the gap between germline ends came to 12 bases. This CDR3 spans 13 amino acids. CDR1 SGHTA and CDR2 FQGNSA come from the germline V gene. CDR3 nucleotides: TGTGCCAGCAGCGTCACAGGGAAGGATACGCAGTATTTT. Its translation: CASSVTGKDTQYF.

This clonotype was counted many times. CDR3 DNA sequence: TGTGCCAGCAGTGCTCGGGGTGGGGATACGCAGTATTTT. Amino acid sequence: CASSARGGDTQYF. The J gene is TRBJ2-3, the V gene TRBV12-3 or TRBV12-4; the D gene is possibly TRBD2 (5 bases). Deletions cut 5 bases from V and 6 bases from J, with 12 bases between. There are 13 residues in the CDR3.

Ten or more counts support this clonotype. The rearrangement links TRBV7-2 to TRBJ2-2; the D is unclear. V was clipped by 11 bases and J by 3 bases, with 10 bases between them. This CDR3 has 12 amino acids. Per the germline V gene, CDR1 is SGHTA and CDR2 is FQGNSA. The CDR3 DNA reads TGTGCCGGATCAGTCTACACCGGGGAGCTGTTTTTT. Encoded protein: CAGSVYTGELFF.